This T cell receptor (beta chain) stems from a study of blood T cell repertoires in COVID-19. The wider study: Sites across the United States, Italy and Spain contributed samples from acute and convalescent COVID-19. The analysed material was cDNA or gDNA that came from T cells, B-cell-depleted T cells, or PBMCs.

Original processing notes: Estimated nucleated cell counts came from reference gene primer amplification. Only in-frame clones appear in the TCRdb table, and some are missing; sequencing was by immunoSEQ multiplex PCR. V, J and clone size reflect that table, while D and trimming were determined from the DNA. The sample yields 200,000 to 250,000 clones, 75% to 85% seen once. Sequencing was performed on peripheral blood. The TCR sequence derives from an older woman with acute or convalescent COVID-19.

DNA of the CDR3: TGCAGTGCTCACAGGACAGGGGCCCTGTTTTTT. Protein sequence: CSAHRTGALFF. This chain connects TRBV20-1 to TRBJ1-4, with 9 bases aligning to TRBD1. The CDR3 length is 11 residues. The V and J ends lost 5 bases and 14 bases, in that order; junction bases with no gene match: 6. Germline V lookup: CDR1 DFQATT, CDR2 SNEGSKA (reference sequence).